These 6 T cell receptor beta chains were sequenced from one sample in a study of T cells after yellow fever vaccination. TCRdb analysed the 5' RACE reads with MiXCR anew, one entry per CDR3 protein. The sample shows some 300,000 distinct CDR3 sequences, roughly 8.6% of them seen only once. Sequences were derived from PBMCs, sampled roughly 47 days after the first yellow fever vaccination. Source of these receptors: a young man who received the YFV17D yellow fever vaccine.

This clonotype was seen more than once but under ten times. The chain employs TRBV5-1 and TRBJ2-1, with 11 bases that match TRBD2. The CDR3 runs to 14 residues. Germline CDR1 and CDR2: SGHRS and YFSETQ. With V trimmed by 4 bases and J by 13 bases, 10 bases remained unmatched. CDR3 in DNA: TGCGCCAGCAGCCAGGCAGGGGGACTAGCGGACCAGTTCTTC. It encodes CASSQAGGLADQFF.

The sample holds a few counts of this clonotype. V usage is TRBV5-4 and J usage is TRBJ1-2, with 8 bases matching TRBD1. The V gene end was trimmed by 4 bases and the J gene end by 6 bases; junction bases not matched to a gene: 5. The CDR3 covers 13 residues. Germline-derived CDR1 and CDR2 are SGHNT and YYREEE (reference sequence). The CDR3: CASSAQGQDGYTF. DNA for the CDR3: TGTGCCAGCAGCGCGCAGGGACAGGATGGCTACACCTTC.

J is TRBJ1-2 and V is TRBV5-6; D is unresolved. CDR1 and CDR2 (germline): SGHDT, YYEEEE. V gave up 2 bases and J gave up 4 bases, with 9 bases separating them. The CDR3 spans 13 residues. CDR3 residues: CASSLRLFYGYTF. The CDR3, as DNA: TGTGCCAGCAGCTTACGGCTTTTCTATGGCTACACCTTC.

Only a few counts were recorded for this clonotype. V and J are TRBV4-1 and TRBJ2-3; 10 bases are a match to TRBD2. The V gene end was trimmed by 4 bases and the J gene end by 4 bases; junction bases not matched to a gene: 14. Germline CDR1 reads MGHRA; CDR2 reads YSYEKL. CDR3 size: 18 residues. In DNA, the CDR3 is TGCGCCAGCAGCCGCGAGATATCCGGGACTAGCGTCCCAGATACGCAGTATTTT. Protein sequence: CASSREISGTSVPDTQYF.

The gene calls are TRBV5-1 and TRBJ2-2, with 8 positions matching TRBD1. Germline V lookup: CDR1 SGHRS, CDR2 YFSETQ. The CDR3 is made up of 14 amino acids. With 4 bases clipped from V and 4 bases from J, the junction kept 3 bases outside the gene matches. CDR3 nucleotide sequence: TGCGCCAGCAGCAAAGACAGGGGCACCGGGGAGCTGTTTTTT. Protein product: CASSKDRGTGELFF.

Worth noting for this clonotype: Its ends do not fully match the called genes, so a read error is possible. The chain is built from TRBV5-6 and TRBJ1-2; TRBD1 matches 7 bases. CDR1 is SGHDT, CDR2 YYEEEE, per germline. This CDR3 has 11 residues. The CDR3 DNA sequence: TGCCTGGGACAGACTAACTATGGCTACACCTTC. Its translation is CLGQTNYGYTF.